This TCR beta chain was identified in a study of blood T cells in healthy people across ages. Findings and limits, study-wide: Per million T cells, the diversity of TCR beta decreased roughly linearly as age advanced.

A J-beta primer mix and a sample-barcoded 5' primer were used in a second PCR of about 7 to 12 cycles. Each cDNA molecule carried a tag from a template-switch adaptor that contained 12 random nucleotides. TCRdb ran MiXCR on the 5' RACE reads and lists one entry per CDR3 protein. There are 900,000 to 950,000 distinct CDR3 sequences in the sample; almost 30% occur only once, and roughly a tenth lies in the top ten. For this clonotype: Its antigen is as yet unknown.

V was trimmed by 4 bases and J by 4 bases, leaving 11 bases between them. CDR3 size: 14 residues. The sample also formed part of further work on T cells of mothers and their children.

This chain joins TRBV12-3 or TRBV12-4 and TRBJ1-5, with D possibly matching TRBD1 (6 bases). This TCR was recovered from a middle-aged woman in good health. The sample comprised blood. CDR3 nucleotides: TGTGCCAGCAGTTCAGGACAGAGGAATCAGCCCCAGCATTTT. It is translated as CASSSGQRNQPQHF.